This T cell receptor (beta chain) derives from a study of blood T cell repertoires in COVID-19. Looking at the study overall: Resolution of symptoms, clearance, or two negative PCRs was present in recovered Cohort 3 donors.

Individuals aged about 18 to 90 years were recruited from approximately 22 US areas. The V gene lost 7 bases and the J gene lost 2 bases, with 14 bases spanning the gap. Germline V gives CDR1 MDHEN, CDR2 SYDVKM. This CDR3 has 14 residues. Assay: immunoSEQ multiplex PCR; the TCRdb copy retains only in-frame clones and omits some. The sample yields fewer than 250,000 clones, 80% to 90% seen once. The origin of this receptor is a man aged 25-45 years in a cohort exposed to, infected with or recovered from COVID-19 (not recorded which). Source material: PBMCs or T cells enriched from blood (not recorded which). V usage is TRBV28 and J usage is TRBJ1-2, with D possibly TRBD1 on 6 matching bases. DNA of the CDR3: TGTGCCAGCATGGAGGCAGGGGAAAACTATGGCTACACCTTC. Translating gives CASMEAGENYGYTF.